These T cell receptor beta chains were read from a single sample in a study of CD8+CD57+ T cells in acquired aplastic anemia. TCRdb re-called the reads with MiXCR, one entry per CDR3 protein. The top ten hold about 9.5% of the sample, which has some 200,000 distinct CDR3 sequences, under 55% seen once. Input material: sorted CD4+, CD8+, or CD8+CD57+ T cells (not recorded which) from PBMCs. All receptors come from a human donor with aplastic anemia. Each CDR3 is given with its conserved first and last residue. D genes are given only for firm matches. A clone size is listed for some rows: how often the clone was seen (once, few, many), or a class if it is expanded.

j_gene: TRBJ2-1; d_gene: -; v_gene: TRBV10-3; abundance: -; CDR3nt: TGTGCCATCAGTAGCGGGCTCTCCTACAATGAGCAGTTCTTC; CDR3aa: CAISSGLSYNEQFF
j_gene: TRBJ1-1; d_gene: -; v_gene: TRBV7-9; abundance: -; CDR3nt: TGTGCCAGCAGCTTAGGGGCCTACGCTGAAGCTCTCTTT; CDR3aa: CASSLGAYAEALF
j_gene: TRBJ2-1; d_gene: TRBD1; v_gene: TRBV24-1; abundance: many; CDR3nt: TGTGCCACCAGTGATCCGGGACAGGAAACCCCCAATGAGCAGTTCTTC; CDR3aa: CATSDPGQETPNEQFF
j_gene: TRBJ1-5; d_gene: -; v_gene: TRBV29-1; abundance: once; CDR3nt: TGCAGCGTTGTGGTAATCGGGGTGGGGGAGCAGCCCCAGCATTTT; CDR3aa: CSVVVIGVGEQPQHF
j_gene: TRBJ1-1; d_gene: -; v_gene: TRBV2; abundance: few; CDR3nt: TGTGCCAGCAGGGGAGGGACGTCTGAAGCTTTCTTT; CDR3aa: CASRGGTSEAFF
j_gene: TRBJ2-7; d_gene: TRBD2; v_gene: TRBV2; abundance: -; CDR3nt: TGTGCCAGCAGTGCTAGCGGGACTTCCTACGAGCAGTACTTC; CDR3aa: CASSASGTSYEQYF
j_gene: TRBJ1-1; d_gene: -; v_gene: TRBV29-1; abundance: once; CDR3nt: TGCAGCGTTGTACAGGACACTGAAGCTTTCTTT; CDR3aa: CSVVQDTEAFF
j_gene: TRBJ1-6; d_gene: -; v_gene: TRBV12-3/TRBV12-4; abundance: -; CDR3nt: TGTGCCAGCAGTGCGGGACCGTCACCCCTCCACTTT; CDR3aa: CASSAGPSPLHF
j_gene: TRBJ2-1; d_gene: TRBD2; v_gene: TRBV29-1; abundance: many; CDR3nt: TGCAGCGTTGTTGGGACTAGCGGGGGCAATTACAATGAGCAGTTCTTC; CDR3aa: CSVVGTSGGNYNEQFF
j_gene: TRBJ2-1; d_gene: TRBD1; v_gene: TRBV29-1; abundance: -; CDR3nt: TGCAGCGTTGAGAGCCAGGGGGCGTATGAGCAGTTCTTC; CDR3aa: CSVESQGAYEQFF
j_gene: TRBJ1-4; d_gene: -; v_gene: TRBV12-3/TRBV12-4; abundance: many; CDR3nt: TGTGCCAGCAGTCCCTCCGCGGTACTGTTTTTT; CDR3aa: CASSPSAVLFF
j_gene: TRBJ1-2; d_gene: -; v_gene: TRBV25-1; abundance: -; CDR3nt: TGTGCCAGCAAAGGAGGATCTATGGGCTACACCTTC; CDR3aa: CASKGGSMGYTF
j_gene: TRBJ1-1; d_gene: -; v_gene: TRBV10-2; abundance: few; CDR3nt: TGCGCCAGCAGTGAGTGGGGATCGGAAGCTTTCTTT; CDR3aa: CASSEWGSEAFF
j_gene: TRBJ2-5; d_gene: TRBD2; v_gene: TRBV7-6; abundance: many; CDR3nt: TGTGCCAGCAGCTTTTCCCGCGCGGGAGGGGGGGAGACCCAGTACTTC; CDR3aa: CASSFSRAGGGETQYF
j_gene: TRBJ1-6; d_gene: -; v_gene: TRBV20-1; abundance: once; CDR3nt: TGCAGTGCTAGAGAGGGGGGTACAGGGTTAAATAATTCACCCCTCCACTTT; CDR3aa: CSAREGGTGLNNSPLHF
j_gene: TRBJ2-7; d_gene: -; v_gene: TRBV24-1; abundance: -; CDR3nt: TGTGCCACCAGTGACTACTACGAGCAGTACTTC; CDR3aa: CATSDYYEQYF
j_gene: TRBJ1-1; d_gene: TRBD1; v_gene: TRBV5-8; abundance: -; CDR3nt: TGTGCCAGCAGCCTGGGACAGGACACTGAAGCTTTCTTT; CDR3aa: CASSLGQDTEAFF
j_gene: TRBJ1-2; d_gene: -; v_gene: TRBV6-1; abundance: -; CDR3nt: TGTGCCAGCAGTCAAGCCCGAGACGGGGTGTATGGCTACACCTTC; CDR3aa: CASSQARDGVYGYTF
j_gene: TRBJ2-1; d_gene: TRBD1; v_gene: TRBV13; abundance: many; CDR3nt: TGTGCCAGCAGCTTCCGGGACAGGTTCCTTAATGAGCAGTTCTTC; CDR3aa: CASSFRDRFLNEQFF
j_gene: TRBJ1-2; d_gene: -; v_gene: TRBV7-2; abundance: -; CDR3nt: TGTGCCAGCAGCTTGGGGGCCTTAGAAACCGCCGGCTACACCTTC; CDR3aa: CASSLGALETAGYTF
j_gene: TRBJ2-7; d_gene: TRBD2; v_gene: TRBV18; abundance: few; CDR3nt: TGTGCCAGCTCACCTAGCGGGAGGGGGGACGAGCAGTACTTC; CDR3aa: CASSPSGRGDEQYF
j_gene: TRBJ1-4; d_gene: -; v_gene: TRBV15; abundance: many; CDR3nt: TGTGCCACCAGCAGGGAGTACAGCCAAGCCAGGGAAAAACTGTTTTTT; CDR3aa: CATSREYSQAREKLFF
j_gene: TRBJ2-7; d_gene: TRBD2; v_gene: TRBV12-3/TRBV12-4; abundance: many; CDR3nt: TGTGCCAGCAGTTCAACCGGGACTAGCTTTCCCCAGTACTTC; CDR3aa: CASSSTGTSFPQYF
j_gene: TRBJ1-1; d_gene: TRBD1; v_gene: TRBV11-2; abundance: many; CDR3nt: TGTGCCAGCAGCTTTAGACAGGGCTACACTGAAGCTTTCTTT; CDR3aa: CASSFRQGYTEAFF
j_gene: TRBJ2-1; d_gene: TRBD1; v_gene: TRBV2; abundance: many; CDR3nt: TGTGCCAGCAGTGTCCGGGACAGGGGGCTCGGTGAGCAGTTCTTC; CDR3aa: CASSVRDRGLGEQFF
j_gene: TRBJ1-5; d_gene: -; v_gene: TRBV25-1; abundance: many; CDR3nt: TGTGCCAGTATAAAGCCCCAGCATTTT; CDR3aa: CASIKPQHF
j_gene: TRBJ2-1; d_gene: -; v_gene: TRBV25-1; abundance: many; CDR3nt: TGTGCCAGCAGTGGAACGATGACCTACAATGAGCAGTTCTTC; CDR3aa: CASSGTMTYNEQFF
j_gene: TRBJ1-1; d_gene: TRBD1; v_gene: TRBV19; abundance: -; CDR3nt: TGTGCCAGTAGATGGGGACAGGGGGTGAACACTGAAGCTTTCTTT; CDR3aa: CASRWGQGVNTEAFF
j_gene: TRBJ2-3; d_gene: -; v_gene: TRBV6-2/TRBV6-3; abundance: -; CDR3nt: TGTGCCAGCAGTTTCCTCGTGGAGCGGAGAGGCACAGATACGCAGTATTTT; CDR3aa: CASSFLVERRGTDTQYF